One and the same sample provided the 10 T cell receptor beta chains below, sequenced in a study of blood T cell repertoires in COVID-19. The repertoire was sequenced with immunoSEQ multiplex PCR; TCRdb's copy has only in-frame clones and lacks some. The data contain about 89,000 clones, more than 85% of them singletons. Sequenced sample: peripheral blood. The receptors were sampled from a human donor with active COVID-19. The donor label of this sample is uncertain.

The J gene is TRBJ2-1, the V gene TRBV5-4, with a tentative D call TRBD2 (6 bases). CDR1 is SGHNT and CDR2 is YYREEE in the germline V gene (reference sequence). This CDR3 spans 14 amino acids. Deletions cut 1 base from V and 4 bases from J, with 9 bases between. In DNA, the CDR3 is TGTGCCAGCAGCTTGAGCGGGCTATACAATGAGCAGTTCTTC. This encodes CASSLSGLYNEQFF.

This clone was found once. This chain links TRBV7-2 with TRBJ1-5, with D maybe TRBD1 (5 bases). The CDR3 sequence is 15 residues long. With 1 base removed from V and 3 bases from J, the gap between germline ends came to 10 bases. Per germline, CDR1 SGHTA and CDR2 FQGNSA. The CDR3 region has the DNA TGTGCCAGCAGCTTAGGGGGGGGATACAATCAGCCCCAGCATTTT. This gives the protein CASSLGGGYNQPQHF.

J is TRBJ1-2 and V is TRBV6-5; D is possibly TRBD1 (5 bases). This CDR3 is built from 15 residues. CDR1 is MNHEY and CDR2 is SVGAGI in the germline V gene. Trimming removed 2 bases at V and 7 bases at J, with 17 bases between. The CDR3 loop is CASSYGWEGWSGYTF. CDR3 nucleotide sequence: TGTGCCAGCAGTTACGGGTGGGAGGGGTGGAGTGGCTACACCTTC.

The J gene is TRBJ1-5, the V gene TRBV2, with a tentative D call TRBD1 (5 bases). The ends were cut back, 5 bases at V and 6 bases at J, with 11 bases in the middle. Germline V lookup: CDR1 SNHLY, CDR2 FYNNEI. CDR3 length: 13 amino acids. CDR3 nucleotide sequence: TGTGCCAGCAGTCCAGGGTTGGGTCAGCCCCAGCATTTT. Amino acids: CASSPGLGQPQHF.

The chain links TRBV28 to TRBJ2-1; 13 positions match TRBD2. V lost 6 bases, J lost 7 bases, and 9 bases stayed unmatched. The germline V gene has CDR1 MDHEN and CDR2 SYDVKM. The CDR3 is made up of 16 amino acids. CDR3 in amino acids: CASRTSGGAERNEQFF. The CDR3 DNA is TGTGCCAGCAGAACTAGCGGGGGGGCCGAGAGAAATGAGCAGTTCTTC.

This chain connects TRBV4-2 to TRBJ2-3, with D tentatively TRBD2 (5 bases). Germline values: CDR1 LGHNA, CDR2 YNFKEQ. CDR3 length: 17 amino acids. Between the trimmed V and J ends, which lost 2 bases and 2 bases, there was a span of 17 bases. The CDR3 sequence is CASSQTRLGIDTDTQYF. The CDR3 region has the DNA TGTGCCAGCAGCCAAACGAGACTCGGGATCGACACAGATACGCAGTATTTT.

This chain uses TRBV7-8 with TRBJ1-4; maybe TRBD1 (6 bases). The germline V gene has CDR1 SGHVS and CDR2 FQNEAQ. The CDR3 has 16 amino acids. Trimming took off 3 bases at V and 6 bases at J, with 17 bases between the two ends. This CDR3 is CASSFLMDSSHEKLFF. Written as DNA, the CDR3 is TGTGCCAGCAGCTTCCTGATGGACAGCTCCCATGAAAAACTGTTTTTT. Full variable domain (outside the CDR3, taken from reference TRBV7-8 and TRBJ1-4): GAGVSQSPRYKVAKRGQDVALRCDPISGHVSLFWYQQALGQGPEFLTYFQNEAQLDKSGLPSDRFFAERPEGSVSTLKIQRTQQEDSAVYLCASSFLMDSSHEKLFFGSGTQLSVL.

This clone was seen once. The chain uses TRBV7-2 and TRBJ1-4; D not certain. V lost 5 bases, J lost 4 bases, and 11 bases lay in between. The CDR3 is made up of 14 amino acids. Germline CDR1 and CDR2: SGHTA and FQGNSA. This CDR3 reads CASSRRGLNEKLFF. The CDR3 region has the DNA TGTGCCAGCAGCCGCCGGGGTCTTAATGAAAAACTGTTTTTT.

The CDR3 region is CSVLTGAPPLHF. As DNA, the CDR3 is TGCAGCGTGCTGACAGGTGCCCCACCCCTCCACTTT. The chain uses TRBV29-1 and TRBJ1-6, with D perhaps TRBD1 (6 bases). CDR1 is SQVTM, CDR2 ANQGSEA, per germline. V shed 6 bases and J shed 11 bases, with 14 bases lying between them. This CDR3 has 12 residues. The full variable domain, in which reference TRBV29-1 and TRBJ1-6 provide the parts outside the CDR3, is SAVISQKPSRDICQRGTSLTIQCQVDSQVTMMFWYRQQPGQSLTLIATANQGSEATYESGFVIDKFPISRPNLTFSTLTVSNMSPEDSSIYLCSVLTGAPPLHFGNGTRLTVT.

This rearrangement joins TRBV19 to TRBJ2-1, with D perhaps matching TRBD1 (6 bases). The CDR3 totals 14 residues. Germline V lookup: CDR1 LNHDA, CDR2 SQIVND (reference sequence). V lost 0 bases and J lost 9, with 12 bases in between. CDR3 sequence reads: CASSIETGTFEQFF. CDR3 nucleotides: TGTGCCAGTAGTATAGAGACAGGAACGTTTGAGCAGTTCTTC.